The 11 T cell receptor beta chains listed next were all sequenced from one sample in a study of tumor and adjacent non-tumor tissue in lung cancer. The library came from three nested PCR rounds adapted from ARM-PCR protocols. MiXCR, applied by TCRdb to the multiplex PCR reads, yields one record per CDR3 protein. The table lists approximately 47,000 distinct CDR3 sequences, 64% of them singletons. No cell sorting was done before RNA was extracted from the tissue. The normal lung tissue was taken more than 3 cm from the tumor edge. Input material: distant non-tumor lung tissue. These receptors were taken from a woman in her seventies with non-small cell lung cancer.

This clonotype has ten or more counts. The chain is built from TRBV4-1 and TRBJ2-2, with TRBD2 identical over 12 bases. The CDR3 is 17 amino acids. CDR1 MGHRA and CDR2 YSYEKL come from the germline V gene. Germline trimming cut 1 base from V and 5 bases from J; bases unmatched to any gene: 5. The CDR3: CASSQGLAGVLTGELFF. As DNA, the CDR3 is TGCGCCAGCAGCCAAGGACTAGCGGGAGTCTTGACCGGGGAGCTGTTTTTT.

As for this clonotype: No conserved phenylalanine or tryptophan is present at the end of the CDR3, so a read error is the likely explanation. The V and J genes are TRBV6-5 and TRBJ1-5; D gene ambiguous. Germline V gene lookup returns CDR1 MNHEY and CDR2 SVGAGI. The CDR3 runs to 13 residues. CDR3 sequence (DNA): TGTGTCAGCAGTTACCTCAGCGGAGGGCTCCAGCATATC. The encoded protein is CVSSYLSGGLQHI.

Worth noting for this clonotype: One end of the junction does not line up with germline, which may come from a read error. The chain has TRBV28 and TRBJ1-3; tentative D call: TRBD1 (5 bases). There are 19 residues in the CDR3. Germline CDR1 is MDHEN and CDR2 is SYDVKM. The CDR3, as DNA: TGTACCAGCAGTTCAGTTGGCGCCCGGGACCCGGGCCTAGGAGACACCATATATTTT. It translates to CTSSSVGARDPGLGDTIYF.

With regard to this clonotype: A much larger clone differs from this one at a single base, so this may be a read error. V is TRBV5-1 and J is TRBJ1-6; D is uncertain. Germline assignment: CDR1 SGHRS and CDR2 YFSETQ. The CDR3 is 13 amino acids. The CDR3 bases are TGCGCCGGCAGCTACAACCGTAATTCACCCCTCCACTTT. This translates into CAGSYNRNSPLHF. Supplemented by reference TRBV5-1 and TRBJ1-6, the full variable domain reads KAGVTQTPRYLIKTRGQQVTLSCSPISGHRSVSWYQQTPGQGLQFLFEYFSETQRNKGNFPGRFSGRQFSNSRSEMNVSTLELGDSALYLCAGSYNRNSPLHFGNGTRLTVT.

Points on this clonotype: One junction end does not reproduce the germline sequence, and a read error may be involved. The chain combines TRBV29-1 with TRBJ1-2, with a weak D call TRBD1 (6 bases). This CDR3 is 14 amino acids long. Germline values: CDR1 SQVTM, CDR2 ANQGSEA. CDR3 loop: CRVVTAGENYAYTF. The CDR3 DNA reads as TGCAGGGTTGTTACGGCAGGGGAAAACTATGCCTACACCTTC.

This clonotype was detected a few times. A much larger clonotype is one base distant, so this may be a read error. The chain joins TRBV20-1 to TRBJ2-3, with unresolved D. The CDR3 has 12 residues. Between the trimmed V and J ends, which lost 6 bases and 5 bases, there was a span of 12 bases. The germline CDR1 and CDR2 sequences are DFQATT and SNEGSKA (reference sequence). CDR3 residues: CSAGLTGDTQYF. In DNA, the CDR3 is TGCAGTGCAGGGCTCACTGGAGATACGCAGTATTTT.

This clonotype was seen only once. This may be a read error: a much more frequent sequence differs by one nucleotide. The gene calls are TRBV7-9 and TRBJ1-2; 8 bases agree with TRBD1. The CDR3 length is 14 residues. Germline CDR1 and CDR2: SEHNR and FQNEAQ (reference sequence). The CDR3 nucleotides read TGTGCCAGCAGCATGGGACAGGACTTCTATGGCTACATCTTC. Its protein product is CASSMGQDFYGYIF.

A word on this clonotype: One end of the junction does not line up with germline, which may come from a read error. V usage is TRBV29-1 and J usage is TRBJ2-3; TRBD2 matches at 10 bases. Looked up from germline, CDR1 is SQVTM and CDR2 is ANQGSEA. The CDR3 loop spans 14 amino acids. The CDR3 here is CSVDSSGSWDTQYF. The CDR3, as DNA: TGCAGCGTTGACTCTAGCGGGAGTTGGGATACACAGTATTTT.

As for this clonotype: Mismatch with germline at one junction end may stem from a read error. The chain links TRBV4-1 to TRBJ1-1, with a tentative D call TRBD1 (5 bases). CDR1 and CDR2 from the germline V gene are MGHRA and YSYEKL. The CDR3 has 14 residues. CDR3 sequence reads: CASSFRDENTVAFF. CDR3 nucleotides: TGCGCAAGCAGCTTCCGGGACGAGAACACTGTAGCTTTCTTT.

V gene TRBV6-4 combines with J gene TRBJ2-6; D is uncertain. The CDR3 is made up of 14 amino acids. Trimming removed 6 bases from V and 5 bases from J, with 11 bases in between. Germline CDR1 and CDR2: MRHNA and SNTAGT. CDR3 bases: TGTGCCAGCAGAGGCTCGGCTTGGGCCAACGTCCTGACTTTC. Translating it yields CASRGSAWANVLTF.

This clonotype was seen repeatedly, ten times or more. The V gene is TRBV15, the J gene TRBJ1-4, with 9 bases that match TRBD1. The germline CDR1 and CDR2 sequences are LNHNV and YYDKDF (reference sequence). The CDR3 extends over 14 amino acids. The J segment lost 8 bases and the V segment lost 5 bases, leaving 6 bases of the junction unmatched. CDR3 nucleotide sequence: TGTGCCACCAGCGAGGGACAGGGAGAGGAAAAACTGTTTTTT. It specifies CATSEGQGEEKLFF.